This TCR beta chain stems from a study of cytomegalovirus exposure and HLA in healthy donors. With 60 Vbeta and 13 Jbeta primers, the PCR was carried out. TCRdb keeps only in-frame clones here, not all; method: immunoSEQ multiplex PCR. The sample lists roughly 150,000 clones, 73% occurring once. The source material was PBMCs. The TCR sequence derives from a woman younger than 35 in good health and CMV-seropositive.

The CDR3 DNA follows: TGCGCCAGCAGCCCGACAGGGGGCTTCCCCCGCGGGGAGCTGTTTTTT. It yields the protein CASSPTGGFPRGELFF. This rearrangement joins TRBV5-1 to TRBJ2-2, with 10 positions matching TRBD1. Germline V gene data show CDR1 as SGHRS and CDR2 as YFSETQ. This CDR3 comprises 16 residues. The trim removed 4 bases at V and 7 bases at J, leaving 10 bases unmatched.